The 16 T cell receptor beta chains in this list originate from one sample, sequenced in a study of T cell repertoires in cytomegalovirus infection. TCRdb fed the reads into MiXCR, producing one record per CDR3 protein. The sample comprises about 250,000 distinct CDR3 sequences, roughly 6.5% of which are singletons, and 5.5% to 8% rests with the top ten. Sequencing was done on a sample of PBMCs. The receptors were gathered from a human donor in good health (CMV status not recorded). Some clones in this sample may be carry-over from other donors' samples.

This clonotype showed up many times. V gene TRBV5-1 combines with J gene TRBJ1-1; tentatively, D is TRBD1 (5 bases). Germline lookup yields CDR1 SGHRS and CDR2 YFSETQ. V was shortened by 0 bases and J by 7 bases, with 7 bases between the two germline ends. There are 12 residues in the CDR3. As DNA, the CDR3 is TGCGCCAGCAGCTTGGGAGACAGTGAAGCTTTCTTT. This encodes CASSLGDSEAFF.

This clonotype has a count of ten or more. The rearrangement joins TRBV7-9 to TRBJ1-4, with D possibly being TRBD1 (5 bases). The CDR3 sequence is 14 residues long. Per germline, CDR1 SEHNR and CDR2 FQNEAQ (reference sequence). Deletions cut 3 bases from V and 6 bases from J, with 11 bases between. DNA of the CDR3: TGTGCCAGCAGCTTGATTCGGGGGGATGAAAAACTGTTTTTT. It is translated as CASSLIRGDEKLFF.

This clonotype was counted a single time. The V gene is TRBV28, the J gene TRBJ1-2; weak D call: TRBD1 (6 bases). V was shortened by 6 bases and J by 7 bases, with 15 bases between the two germline ends. Germline V gives CDR1 MDHEN, CDR2 SYDVKM. The CDR3 runs to 13 residues. The CDR3 reads CASRLQGDCGYTF. CDR3 DNA sequence: TGTGCCAGCAGACTACAGGGCGACTGTGGCTACACCTTC.

This clonotype was seen ten or more times. The chain employs TRBV6-2 or TRBV6-3 and TRBJ1-6; tentatively, D is TRBD1 (5 bases). This CDR3 has 16 residues. V lost 5 bases and J 9 bases, leaving 20 bases between the germline ends. Germline CDR1 reads MNHEY; CDR2 reads SVGEGT. CDR3 nucleotide sequence: TGTGCCAGCAGTAATCCCTCGGGGCAACGATCTTCACCCCTCCACTTT. It codes for CASSNPSGQRSSPLHF.

This clonotype has ten or more counts. J is TRBJ2-6 and V is TRBV28; D unresolved. Germline CDR1 reads MDHEN; CDR2 reads SYDVKM. Trimming shortened V by 6 bases and J by 0 bases, and 9 bases separated the two germline ends. This CDR3 comprises 15 residues. The CDR3 reads CASSAQGSGANVLTF. CDR3 bases: TGTGCCAGCAGCGCACAAGGCTCTGGGGCCAACGTCCTGACTTTC.

This clonotype showed up just a few times. The chain is built from TRBV15 and TRBJ2-5; tentatively, D is TRBD2 (5 bases). The CDR3 is 17 amino acids. Germline V gene lookup returns CDR1 LNHNV and CDR2 YYDKDF (reference sequence). Trimming shortened V by 0 bases and J by 2 bases, and 16 bases separated the two germline ends. The CDR3 region is CATSREGSRSRQETQYF. CDR3 in DNA: TGTGCCACCAGCAGAGAGGGGAGCCGGAGTAGGCAAGAGACCCAGTACTTC.

This clonotype was detected ten times or more. This sequence joins TRBV6-5 and TRBJ2-4; TRBD2 might be the D (7 bases). V was shortened by 5 bases and J by 13 bases, with 15 bases between the two germline ends. This CDR3 region has 12 residues. Germline V CDR1 and CDR2: MNHEY, SVGAGI. The CDR3 DNA reads as TGTGCCAGCAGTCAGAGAGGGGGGGCCCAGTACTTC. It is translated as CASSQRGGAQYF.

This clonotype was picked up many times. This chain connects TRBV7-8 to TRBJ1-3; D perhaps matches TRBD1 (5 bases). The CDR3 is 16 residues long. Trimming pared 4 bases from V and 1 base from J, leaving 14 bases between. From germline, CDR1 is SGHVS and CDR2 FQNEAQ. DNA for the CDR3: TGTGCCAGCAGCTCTGGTGTCGGGGGGTCTGGAAACACCATATATTTT. Its protein is CASSSGVGGSGNTIYF.

This clonotype occurred many times. The junction differs from germline at one of its ends, possibly a read error. The chain is built from TRBV7-7 and TRBJ2-5; D perhaps matches TRBD1 (5 bases). This CDR3 is 15 amino acids long. Germline CDR1 and CDR2: SSHAT and FNYEAQ (reference sequence). For the CDR3, the DNA is TGTGCTAGCAGCTTAGCCCAGCAGGGCTGGGAGACCCAGTACTTC. It is translated as CASSLAQQGWETQYF.

This chain uses TRBV10-3 with TRBJ1-6; possible D gene TRBD1, 6 bases. V lost 6 bases and J 9 bases, leaving 9 bases between the germline ends. Per germline, CDR1 ENHRY and CDR2 SYGVKD. The CDR3 covers 12 residues. CDR3 nucleotides: TGTGCCATCAGCTCAGGGGCTTCACCCCTCCACTTT. The encoded protein is CAISSGASPLHF.

The genes are TRBV5-6 and TRBJ2-1, with D uncertain. There are 16 residues in the CDR3. Germline V gene sequence: CDR1 SGHDT, CDR2 YYEEEE. Between the trimmed V and J ends, which lost 0 bases and 4 bases, there was a span of 14 bases. CDR3 residues: CASSLVTSLSYNEQFF. For the CDR3, the DNA is TGTGCCAGCAGCTTGGTTACATCCCTGTCATACAATGAGCAGTTCTTC.

This clonotype showed up many times. This rearrangement joins TRBV7-2 to TRBJ2-4, with 8 bases matching TRBD1. The length of the CDR3 is 18 residues. V gave up 0 bases and J gave up 1 base; unmatched junction bases: 8. From germline, CDR1 is SGHTA and CDR2 FQGNSA. In DNA form, the CDR3 reads TGTGCCAGCAGCTTAGCTAGCGGACAGGGTAGGGCCAAAAACATTCAGTACTTC. It encodes CASSLASGQGRAKNIQYF. The full variable domain, its missing parts supplied by reference TRBV7-2 and TRBJ2-4, is GAGVSQSPSNKVTEKGKDVELRCDPISGHTALYWYRQSLGQGLEFLIYFQGNSAPDKSGLPSDRFSAERTGGSVSTLTIQRTQQEDSAVYLCASSLASGQGRAKNIQYFGAGTRLSVL.

This clonotype has a handful of counts. J is TRBJ2-1 and V is TRBV11-3; TRBD2 agrees at 9 bases. The CDR3 spans 13 residues. The V gene's germline CDR1 is SGHNT and CDR2 YENEEA. Trimming at V came to 5 bases and at J to 13 bases, leaving 9 bases not matched to a gene. CDR3: CASSLEAGGSQFF. Here the CDR3 DNA reads TGTGCCAGCAGCCTCGAAGCGGGGGGCTCACAGTTCTTC. Supplemented by reference TRBV11-3 and TRBJ2-1, the full variable domain reads EAGVVQSPRYKIIEKKQPVAFWCNPISGHNTLYWYLQNLGQGPELLIRYENEEAVDDSQLPKDRFSAERLKGVDSTLKIQPAELGDSAVYLCASSLEAGGSQFFGPGTRLTVL.

There are many counts of this clonotype. V is TRBV2 and J is TRBJ2-7; D is possibly TRBD2 (6 bases). The length of the CDR3 is 13 residues. V was clipped by 11 bases and J by 0 bases, with 14 bases between them. Germline loops: CDR1 SNHLY, CDR2 FYNNEI. The CDR3 sequence is CACCGDLSYEQYF. Written as DNA, the CDR3 is TGTGCCTGCTGCGGGGACCTCTCCTACGAGCAGTACTTC.

This clonotype was seen many times. The chain joins TRBV6-6 to TRBJ2-3; maybe TRBD2 (6 bases). This CDR3 contains 16 residues. Germline V gives CDR1 MNHNY, CDR2 SVGAGI (reference sequence). V was cut by 6 bases and J by 4 bases, with 20 bases left in between. The CDR3 nucleotides are TGTGCCAGCAGCCACGGACGGGCGGGGCCCCCAGATACGCAGTATTTT. Translating gives CASSHGRAGPPDTQYF.

The table lists this clonotype with a few counts. The gene calls are TRBV3-1 and TRBJ2-4; 8 bases align to TRBD1. The CDR3 has 16 amino acids. With 5 bases clipped from V and 1 base from J, the junction kept 7 bases outside the gene matches. Germline V gives CDR1 LGHDT, CDR2 YNNKEL (reference sequence). CDR3 DNA sequence: TGTGCCAGCAGCAGAGGACAGGGATGGGCCAAAAACATTCAGTACTTC. It translates to CASSRGQGWAKNIQYF.